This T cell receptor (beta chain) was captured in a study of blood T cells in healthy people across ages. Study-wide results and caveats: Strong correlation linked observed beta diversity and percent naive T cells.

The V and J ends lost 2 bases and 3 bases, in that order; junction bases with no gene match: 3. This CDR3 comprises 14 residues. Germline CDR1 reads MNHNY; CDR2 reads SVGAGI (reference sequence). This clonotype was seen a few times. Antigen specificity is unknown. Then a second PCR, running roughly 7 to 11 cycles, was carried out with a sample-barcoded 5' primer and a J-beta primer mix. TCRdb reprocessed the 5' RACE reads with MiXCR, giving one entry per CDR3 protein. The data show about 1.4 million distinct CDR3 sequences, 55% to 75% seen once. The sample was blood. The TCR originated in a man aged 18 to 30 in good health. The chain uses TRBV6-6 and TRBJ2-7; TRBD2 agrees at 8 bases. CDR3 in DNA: TGTGCCAGCAGTTACACGGGAGGGCACTACGAGCAGTACTTC. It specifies CASSYTGGHYEQYF.